This TCR beta chain was obtained from a study of tumor-infiltrating lymphocytes in primary liver carcinoma. Overall study results and limits: A significantly higher top-250-clone fraction was recorded for tumors than for blood (p = 0.039). The proportion of top clones found throughout all five tumor regions was only about 7.5-25%.

The CDR3 extends over 17 amino acids. The germline gives CDR1 SNHLY, CDR2 FYNNEI. The template, 500 ng total RNA, yielded TCR beta cDNA made with a constant-region primer. Researchers made the TCR beta libraries by running three nested multiplex PCR rounds with slightly modified ARM-PCR. A C-beta reverse primer was combined with TRBV1-TRBV30 forward primers in the first two PCR rounds, and each round had approximately 9 cycles. TCRdb processed the multiplex PCR reads anew with MiXCR; each CDR3 protein has one entry. Of 40,000 to 60,000 distinct CDR3 sequences in the sample, approximately 70% were seen once. Each 20-30 mg portion of unsorted bulk tissue served as the source for co-extraction of RNA and DNA. Among the patients, all had chronic HBV infection and none had been treated. There were over 85% viable tumor cells in every single sample of tumor. As regards this clonotype: Its cognate antigen is unknown. The junction does not match germline at one end; this may be a read error.

The specimen was liver tumor tissue from sampling region 5. As to subset: tumor region T5, tumor centre. The clonotype originates from a man aged 40-55 years with primary liver carcinoma and hepatitis B virus infection. The chain employs TRBV2 and TRBJ2-2; a weak D match, TRBD1 (7 bases). CDR3 DNA sequence: TGTGCCAGCAGTGAAGCCCGGAGGGGGCGCGACACCGGGGAGCTGTTGTTT. Protein product: CASSEARRGRDTGELLF.